The present T cell receptor (beta chain) was sequenced within a study of vaccination effects on CD4 cells after COVID-19. Libraries were prepared by immunoSEQ multiplex PCR; TCRdb keeps only in-frame clonotypes and omits some of them. The data hold roughly 45,000 clones, with 72% observed a single time. At the end of around 11 days of culture, CD4+ T cells were isolated. Two doses of either BNT162b2 or mRNA-1273 were given to each participant. With respect to this clone: Its antigen is not identified.

The CDR3 has 17 amino acids. V shed 1 base, J shed 5 bases, and the junction held 11 bases outside the gene matches. Germline lookup yields CDR1 SGHRS and CDR2 YFSETQ. The source of this sequence is a human donor who received a COVID-19 vaccine. The input for sequencing was CD4+ T cells from PBMCs cultured without peptide, taken after COVID-19 vaccination. The genes are TRBV5-1 and TRBJ2-5, with 10 positions matching TRBD1. This chain's CDR3 is CASSLPTGGSNWETQYF. The CDR3 nucleotides read TGCGCCAGCAGCTTGCCGACAGGGGGCAGTAATTGGGAGACCCAGTACTTC.